This is a list of T cell receptor beta chains from one sample in a study of blood T cell repertoires in COVID-19. Here immunoSEQ multiplex PCR was the method, and the copy in TCRdb shows in-frame clones only, minus some. The repertoire holds just over 300,000 clones, with 86% as singletons. The material sequenced was PBMCs or T cells enriched from blood (not recorded which). All receptors derive from a young man who had recovered from COVID-19. The CDR3 runs from the conserved cysteine through the conserved F or W. A D gene is named only where the DNA matches it firmly. The listing skips clone size in some rows; elsewhere it reads once, few, many or a size class.

D	size	V	J	CDR3	DNA
.	.	TRBV6-5	TRBJ1-1	CASSYLRTTANTEAFF	TGTGCCAGCAGTTACTTGAGGACGACAGCAAACACTGAAGCTTTCTTT
.	.	TRBV30	TRBJ2-4	CAWRSTAGGPRTKNIQYF	TGTGCCTGGAGATCGACAGCCGGGGGACCACGTACCAAAAACATTCAGTACTTC
TRBD1	.	TRBV10-2	TRBJ1-1	CARGQGASENTEAFF	TGCGCCAGAGGACAGGGGGCATCCGAGAACACTGAAGCTTTCTTT
.	.	TRBV10-3	TRBJ1-5	CAISELVGEGQPQHF	TGTGCCATCAGTGAGCTGGTTGGAGAGGGTCAGCCCCAGCATTTT
.	.	TRBV7-9	TRBJ2-7	CASTFGGWTEVYEQYF	TGTGCCAGCACCTTCGGGGGGTGGACAGAGGTTTACGAGCAGTACTTC
TRBD1	.	TRBV3-1/TRBV3-2	TRBJ2-1	CASSSMGQGAYNEQFF	TGTGCCAGCAGCTCAATGGGACAGGGGGCATACAATGAGCAGTTCTTC
TRBD1	.	TRBV5-1	TRBJ1-2	CASSLTGVEGGYTF	TGCGCCAGCAGCCTGACAGGGGTGGAGGGTGGCTACACCTTC
TRBD1	.	TRBV18	TRBJ1-2	CASSPGDRVYGYTF	TGTGCCAGCTCACCAGGCGACAGGGTCTATGGCTACACCTTC
TRBD2	.	TRBV5-8	TRBJ2-5	CASSLAGSGRARETQYF	TGTGCCAGCAGCTTGGCCGGTAGCGGGAGGGCCCGAGAGACCCAGTACTTC
.	.	TRBV28	TRBJ1-2	CASSVGGIAGYTF	TGTGCCAGCAGTGTGGGGGGTATAGCTGGCTACACCTTC
.	few	TRBV5-4	TRBJ1-5	CASSLHPGRANQPQHF	TGTGCCAGCAGCTTGCACCCAGGCAGAGCTAATCAGCCCCAGCATTTT
TRBD1	.	TRBV7-9	TRBJ2-5	CASSLAGGAQTQYF	TGTGCCAGCAGCTTAGCAGGGGGCGCACAGACCCAGTACTTC
.	.	TRBV25-1	TRBJ2-5	CASSEGAQETQYF	TGTGCCAGCAGTGAAGGGGCGCAAGAGACCCAGTACTTC